These 2 T cell receptor beta chains came from one sample sequenced in a study of blood T cell repertoires in COVID-19. Clones were read by immunoSEQ multiplex PCR, and TCRdb kept only the in-frame ones, dropping some. This table holds 61,000 or so clones, 70% to 90% found once. The sample comprised peripheral blood. Every receptor here comes from a woman of 80 years or more with active COVID-19.

The V and J genes are TRBV7-9 and TRBJ2-3; D might be TRBD2 (7 bases). V lost 6 bases to trimming and J lost 1 base, with 14 bases between them. Germline-derived CDR1 and CDR2 are SEHNR and FQNEAQ (reference sequence). The CDR3 totals 15 residues. The CDR3: CASSPGGGGTDTQYF. Written as DNA, the CDR3 is TGTGCCAGCAGTCCCGGCGGGGGCGGCACAGATACGCAGTATTTT.

The gene calls are TRBV27 and TRBJ1-5, with D unclear. The CDR3 covers 13 residues. CDR1 and CDR2 (germline): MNHEY, SMNVEV (reference sequence). Trimming removed 5 bases from V and 12 bases from J, with 17 bases in between. CDR3 DNA sequence: TGTGCCAGCAGTCCCGTGGAGGGAGGAAGCCAGCATTTT. Its translation is CASSPVEGGSQHF.